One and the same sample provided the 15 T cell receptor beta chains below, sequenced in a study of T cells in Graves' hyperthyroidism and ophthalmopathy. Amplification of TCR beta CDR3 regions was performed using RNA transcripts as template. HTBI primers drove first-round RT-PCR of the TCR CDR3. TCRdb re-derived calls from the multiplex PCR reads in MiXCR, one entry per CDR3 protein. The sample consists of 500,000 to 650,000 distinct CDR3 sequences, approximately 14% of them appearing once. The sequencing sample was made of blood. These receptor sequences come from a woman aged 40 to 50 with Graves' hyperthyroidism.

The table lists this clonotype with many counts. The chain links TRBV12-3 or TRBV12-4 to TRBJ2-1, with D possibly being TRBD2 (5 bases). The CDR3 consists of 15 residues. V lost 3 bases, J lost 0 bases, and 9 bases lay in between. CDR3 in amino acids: CASSFERISYNEQFF. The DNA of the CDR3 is TGTGCCAGCAGTTTTGAGCGGATCTCCTACAATGAGCAGTTCTTC.

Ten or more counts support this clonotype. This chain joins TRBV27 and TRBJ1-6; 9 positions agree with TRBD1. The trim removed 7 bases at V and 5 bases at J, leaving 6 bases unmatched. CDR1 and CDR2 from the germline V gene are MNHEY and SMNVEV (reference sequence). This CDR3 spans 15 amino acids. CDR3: CASKAGTGNNSPLHF. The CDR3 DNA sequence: TGTGCCAGCAAAGCCGGGACAGGGAATAATTCACCCCTCCACTTT.

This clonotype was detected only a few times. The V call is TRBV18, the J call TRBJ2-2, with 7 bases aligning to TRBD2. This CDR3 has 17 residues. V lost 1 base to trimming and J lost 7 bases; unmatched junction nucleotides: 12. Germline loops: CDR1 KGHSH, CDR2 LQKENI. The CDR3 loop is CASSPRGRGSLDGELFF. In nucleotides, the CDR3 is TGTGCCAGCTCACCACGCGGACGCGGGAGTCTGGACGGGGAGCTGTTTTTT.

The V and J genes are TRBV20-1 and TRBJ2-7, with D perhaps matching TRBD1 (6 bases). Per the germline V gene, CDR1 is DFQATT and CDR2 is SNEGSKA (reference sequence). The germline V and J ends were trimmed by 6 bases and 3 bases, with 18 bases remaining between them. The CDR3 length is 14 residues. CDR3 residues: CSAAERDTIYEQYF. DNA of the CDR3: TGCAGTGCGGCCGAACGGGACACTATCTACGAGCAGTACTTC.

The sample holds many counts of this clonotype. CDR3 nucleotide sequence: TGTGCCAGCAGTTACCTAGCGCCCAACACCTACGAGCAGTACTTC. Translating it yields CASSYLAPNTYEQYF. The chain employs TRBV6-2 or TRBV6-3 and TRBJ2-7, with D maybe TRBD2 (6 bases). Deletions cut 2 bases from V and 2 bases from J, with 13 bases between. Germline-derived CDR1 and CDR2 are MNHEY and SVGEGT. The CDR3 contains 15 residues.

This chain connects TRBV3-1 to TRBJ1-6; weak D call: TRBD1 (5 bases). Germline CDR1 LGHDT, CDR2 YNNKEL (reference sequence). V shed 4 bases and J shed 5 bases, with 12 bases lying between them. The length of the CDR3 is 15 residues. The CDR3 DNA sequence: TGTGCCAGCAGCCCGTCCCGACAGAATAATTCACCCCTCCACTTT. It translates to CASSPSRQNNSPLHF.

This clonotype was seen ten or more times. DNA of the CDR3: TGCAGCGTGGGCATATTGGGACAGGGATTCTCCTACAATGAGCAGTTCTTC. Translation gives CSVGILGQGFSYNEQFF. The chain recombines TRBV29-1 with TRBJ2-1, with TRBD1 matching 9 bases. The V and J ends lost 6 bases and 0 bases, in that order; junction bases with no gene match: 12. The CDR3 is 17 amino acids. Germline-derived CDR1 and CDR2 are SQVTM and ANQGSEA.

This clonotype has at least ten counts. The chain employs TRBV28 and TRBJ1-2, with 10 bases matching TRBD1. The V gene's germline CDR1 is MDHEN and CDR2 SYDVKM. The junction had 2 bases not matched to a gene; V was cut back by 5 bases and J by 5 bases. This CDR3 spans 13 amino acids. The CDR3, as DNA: TGTGCCAGCAGTACGGGACAGGGGTATGGCTACACCTTC. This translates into CASSTGQGYGYTF.

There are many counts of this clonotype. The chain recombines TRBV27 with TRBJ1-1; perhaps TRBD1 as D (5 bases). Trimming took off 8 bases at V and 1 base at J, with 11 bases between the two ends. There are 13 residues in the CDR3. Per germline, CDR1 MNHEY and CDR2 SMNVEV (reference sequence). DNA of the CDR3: TGTGCCAGCGGATTGACAGCGAACACTGAAGCTTTCTTT. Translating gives CASGLTANTEAFF.

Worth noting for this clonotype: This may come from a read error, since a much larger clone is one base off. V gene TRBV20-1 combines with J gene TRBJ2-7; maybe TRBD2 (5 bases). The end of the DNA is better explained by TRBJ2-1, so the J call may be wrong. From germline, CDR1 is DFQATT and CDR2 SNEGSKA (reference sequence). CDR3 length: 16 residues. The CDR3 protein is CSAREVGLSLSYEQFF. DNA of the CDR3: TGCAGTGCTAGAGAGGTCGGACTCTCCCTCTCCTACGAGCAGTTCTTC.

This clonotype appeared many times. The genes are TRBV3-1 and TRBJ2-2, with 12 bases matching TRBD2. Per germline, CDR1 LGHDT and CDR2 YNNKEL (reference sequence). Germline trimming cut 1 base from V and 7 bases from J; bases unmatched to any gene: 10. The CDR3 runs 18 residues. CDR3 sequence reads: CASSQGPPLAGGFGELFF. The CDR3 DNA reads TGTGCCAGCAGCCAAGGCCCCCCACTAGCGGGAGGTTTCGGGGAGCTGTTTTTT.

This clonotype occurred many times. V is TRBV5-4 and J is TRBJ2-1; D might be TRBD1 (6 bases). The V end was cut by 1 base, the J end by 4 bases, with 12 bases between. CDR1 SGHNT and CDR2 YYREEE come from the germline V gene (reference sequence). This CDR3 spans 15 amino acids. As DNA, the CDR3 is TGTGCCAGCAGCTTGAGGGGGATAGCTTACAATGAGCAGTTCTTC. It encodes CASSLRGIAYNEQFF.

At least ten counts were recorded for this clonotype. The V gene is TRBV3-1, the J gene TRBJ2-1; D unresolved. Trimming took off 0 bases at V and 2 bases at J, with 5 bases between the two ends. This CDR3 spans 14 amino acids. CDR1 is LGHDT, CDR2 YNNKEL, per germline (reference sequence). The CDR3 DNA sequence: TGTGCCAGCAGCCAAGACTATACCTACAATGAGCAGTTCTTC. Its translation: CASSQDYTYNEQFF.

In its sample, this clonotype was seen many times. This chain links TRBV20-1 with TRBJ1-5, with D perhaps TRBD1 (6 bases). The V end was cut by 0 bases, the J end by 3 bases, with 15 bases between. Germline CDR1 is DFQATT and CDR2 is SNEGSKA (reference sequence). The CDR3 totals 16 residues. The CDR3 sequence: CSARDGAGDSNQPQHF. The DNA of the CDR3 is TGCAGTGCTAGAGATGGCGCAGGGGATTCCAATCAGCCCCAGCATTTT.

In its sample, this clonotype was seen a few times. The DNA for the CDR3 is TGCGCCAGCAGCCAAGCGAGAGGGAGCTCCTACGAGCAGTACTTC. Residues: CASSQARGSSYEQYF. The chain carries TRBV4-1 and TRBJ2-7; a possible D gene is TRBD2 (5 bases). CDR1 and CDR2 from the germline V gene are MGHRA and YSYEKL. The V gene lost 1 base and the J gene lost 0 bases, with 10 bases spanning the gap. This CDR3 is 15 amino acids long.